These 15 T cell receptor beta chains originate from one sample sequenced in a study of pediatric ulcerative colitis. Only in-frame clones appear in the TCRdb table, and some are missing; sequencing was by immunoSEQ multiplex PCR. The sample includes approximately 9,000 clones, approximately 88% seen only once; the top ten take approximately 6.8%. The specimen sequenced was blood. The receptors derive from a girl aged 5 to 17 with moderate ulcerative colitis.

The CDR3 here is CASSRGAGGYTF. The CDR3, as DNA: TGTGCCAGTAGTAGGGGGGCCGGTGGCTACACCTTC. This chain links TRBV19 with TRBJ1-2, with D tentatively TRBD1 (6 bases). Between the trimmed V and J ends, which lost 4 bases and 7 bases, there was a span of 10 bases. This CDR3 is 12 amino acids long. The V gene's germline CDR1 is LNHDA and CDR2 SQIVND (reference sequence).

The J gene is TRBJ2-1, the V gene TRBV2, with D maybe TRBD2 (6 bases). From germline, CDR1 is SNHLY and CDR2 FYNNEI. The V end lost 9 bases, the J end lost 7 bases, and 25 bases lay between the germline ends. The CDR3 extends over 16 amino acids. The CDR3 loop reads CARSGPRVGGGNEQFF. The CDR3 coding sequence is TGTGCCAGGTCCGGGCCTAGGGTCGGTGGGGGGAATGAGCAGTTCTTC. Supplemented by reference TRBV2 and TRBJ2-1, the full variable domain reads EPEVTQTPSHQVTQMGQEVILRCVPISNHLYFYWYRQILGQKVEFLVSFYNNEISEKSEIFDDQFSVERPDGSNFTLKIRSTKLEDSAMYFCARSGPRVGGGNEQFFGPGTRLTVL.

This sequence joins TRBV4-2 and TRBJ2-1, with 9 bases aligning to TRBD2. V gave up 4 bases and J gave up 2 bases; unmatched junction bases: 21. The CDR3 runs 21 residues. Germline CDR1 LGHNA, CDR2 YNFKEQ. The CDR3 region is CASSRLGKPSGANLPYNEQFF. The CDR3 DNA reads TGTGCCAGCAGCCGCCTCGGCAAGCCTAGCGGGGCCAATTTACCCTACAATGAGCAGTTCTTC.

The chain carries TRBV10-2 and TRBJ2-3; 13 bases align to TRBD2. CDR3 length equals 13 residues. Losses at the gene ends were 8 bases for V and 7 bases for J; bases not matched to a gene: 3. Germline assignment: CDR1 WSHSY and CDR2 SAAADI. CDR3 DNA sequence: TGCGCCAGCGGGACTAGCGGGATTCATACGCAGTATTTT. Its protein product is CASGTSGIHTQYF.

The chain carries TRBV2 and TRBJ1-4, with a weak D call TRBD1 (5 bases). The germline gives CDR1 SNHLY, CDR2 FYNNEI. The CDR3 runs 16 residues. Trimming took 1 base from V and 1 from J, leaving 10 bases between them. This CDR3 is CASSEGPQGTNEKLFF. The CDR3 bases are TGTGCCAGCAGTGAAGGTCCGCAGGGAACTAATGAAAAACTGTTTTTT. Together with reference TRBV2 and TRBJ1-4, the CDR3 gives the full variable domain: EPEVTQTPSHQVTQMGQEVILRCVPISNHLYFYWYRQILGQKVEFLVSFYNNEISEKSEIFDDQFSVERPDGSNFTLKIRSTKLEDSAMYFCASSEGPQGTNEKLFFGSGTQLSVL.

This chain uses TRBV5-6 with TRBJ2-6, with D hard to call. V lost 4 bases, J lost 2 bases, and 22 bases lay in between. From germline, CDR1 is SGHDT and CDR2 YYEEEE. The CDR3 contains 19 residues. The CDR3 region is CASSPGPWTPSPGANVLTF. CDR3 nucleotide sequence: TGTGCCAGCAGCCCCGGACCCTGGACGCCCTCCCCTGGGGCCAACGTCCTGACTTTC.

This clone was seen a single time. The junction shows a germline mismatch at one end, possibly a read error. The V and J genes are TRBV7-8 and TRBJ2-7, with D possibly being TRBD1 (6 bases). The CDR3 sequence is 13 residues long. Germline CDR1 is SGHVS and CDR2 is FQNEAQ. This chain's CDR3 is CASSSYEQGEEYF. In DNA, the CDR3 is TGTGCCAGCAGCTCATACGAACAGGGCGAGGAGTACTTC.

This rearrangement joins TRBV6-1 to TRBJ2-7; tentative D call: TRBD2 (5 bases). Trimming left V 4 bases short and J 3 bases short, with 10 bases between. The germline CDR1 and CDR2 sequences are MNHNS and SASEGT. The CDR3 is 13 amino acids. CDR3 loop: CASSAGGGYEQYF. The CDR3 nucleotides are TGTGCCAGCAGTGCCGGCGGAGGCTACGAGCAGTACTTC.

CDR3 DNA: TGTGCCAGCAGCCTAGAGGGGGAGACCCAGTACTTC. It yields the protein CASSLEGETQYF. This rearrangement joins TRBV6-6 to TRBJ2-5; D is tentatively TRBD1 or TRBD2 (5 bases each). Germline lookup yields CDR1 MNHNY and CDR2 SVGAGI (reference sequence). V was shortened by 6 bases and J by 5 bases, with 10 bases between the two germline ends. The length of the CDR3 is 12 residues.

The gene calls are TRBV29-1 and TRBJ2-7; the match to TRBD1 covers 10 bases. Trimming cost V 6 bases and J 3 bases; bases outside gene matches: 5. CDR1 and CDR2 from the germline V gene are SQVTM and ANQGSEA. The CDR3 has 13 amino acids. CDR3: CSVVTGGDYEQYF. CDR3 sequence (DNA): TGCAGCGTGGTGACAGGGGGCGACTACGAGCAGTACTTC.

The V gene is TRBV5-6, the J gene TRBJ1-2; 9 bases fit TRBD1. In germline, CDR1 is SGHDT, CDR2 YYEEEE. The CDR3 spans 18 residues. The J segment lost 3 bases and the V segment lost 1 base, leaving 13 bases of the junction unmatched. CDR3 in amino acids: CASSLLGQGPTGDYGYTF. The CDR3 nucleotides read TGTGCCAGCAGCTTGCTGGGACAGGGCCCCACTGGTGACTATGGCTACACCTTC. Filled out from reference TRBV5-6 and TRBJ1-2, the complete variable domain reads DAGVTQSPTHLIKTRGQQVTLRCSPKSGHDTVSWYQQALGQGPQFIFQYYEEEERQRGNFPDRFSGHQFPNYSSELNVNALLLGDSALYLCASSLLGQGPTGDYGYTFGSGTRLTVV.

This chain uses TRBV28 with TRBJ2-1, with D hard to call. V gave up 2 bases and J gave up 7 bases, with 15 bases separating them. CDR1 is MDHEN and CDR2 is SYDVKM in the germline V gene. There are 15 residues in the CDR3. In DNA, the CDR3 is TGTGCCAGCAGTTTACGTCCCCCTGGCGCGAATGAGCAGTTCTTC. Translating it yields CASSLRPPGANEQFF.

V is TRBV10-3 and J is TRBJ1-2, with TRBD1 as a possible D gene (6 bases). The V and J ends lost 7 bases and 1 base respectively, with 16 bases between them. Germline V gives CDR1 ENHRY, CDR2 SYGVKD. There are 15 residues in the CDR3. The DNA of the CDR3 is TGTGCCATCACCTCCGGGACACAAGTTAACTATGGCTACACCTTC. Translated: CAITSGTQVNYGYTF.

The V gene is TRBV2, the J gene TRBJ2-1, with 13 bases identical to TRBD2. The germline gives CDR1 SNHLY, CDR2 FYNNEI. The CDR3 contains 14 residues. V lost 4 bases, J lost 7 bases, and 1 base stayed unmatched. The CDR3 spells CASSGLAGGNEQFF. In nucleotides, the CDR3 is TGTGCCAGCAGTGGACTAGCGGGAGGAAATGAGCAGTTCTTC.

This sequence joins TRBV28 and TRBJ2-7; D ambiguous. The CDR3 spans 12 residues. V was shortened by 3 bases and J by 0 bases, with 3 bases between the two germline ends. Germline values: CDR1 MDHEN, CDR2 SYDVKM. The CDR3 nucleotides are TGTGCCAGCAGTTTCGTCTCCTACGAGCAGTACTTC. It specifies CASSFVSYEQYF.